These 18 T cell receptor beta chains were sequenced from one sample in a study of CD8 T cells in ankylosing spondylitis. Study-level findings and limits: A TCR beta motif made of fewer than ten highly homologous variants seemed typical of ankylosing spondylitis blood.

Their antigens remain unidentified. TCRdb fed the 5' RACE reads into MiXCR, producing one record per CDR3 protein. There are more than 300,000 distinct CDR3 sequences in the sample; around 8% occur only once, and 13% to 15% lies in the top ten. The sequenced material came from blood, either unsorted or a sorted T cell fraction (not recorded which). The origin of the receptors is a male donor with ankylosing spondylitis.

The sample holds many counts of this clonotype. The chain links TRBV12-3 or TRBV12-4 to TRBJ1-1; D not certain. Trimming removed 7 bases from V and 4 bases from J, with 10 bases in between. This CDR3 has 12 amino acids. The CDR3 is CASTNFPTEAFF. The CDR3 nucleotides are TGTGCCAGCACGAATTTTCCCACTGAAGCTTTCTTT.

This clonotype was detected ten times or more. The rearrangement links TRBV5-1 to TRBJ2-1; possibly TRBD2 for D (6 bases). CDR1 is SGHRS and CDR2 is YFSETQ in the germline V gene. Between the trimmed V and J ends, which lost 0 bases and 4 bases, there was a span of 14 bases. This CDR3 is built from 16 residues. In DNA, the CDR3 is TGCGCCAGCAGCTTGGTTGGGGGGAACGTATACAATGAGCAGTTCTTC. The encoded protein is CASSLVGGNVYNEQFF.

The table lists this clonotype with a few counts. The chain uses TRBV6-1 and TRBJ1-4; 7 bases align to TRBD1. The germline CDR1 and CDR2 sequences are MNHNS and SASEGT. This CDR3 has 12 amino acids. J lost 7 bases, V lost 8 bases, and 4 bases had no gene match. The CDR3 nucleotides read TGTGCCAGCCGGACAGGTGTTGAAAAACTGTTTTTT. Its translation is CASRTGVEKLFF.

CDR3 nucleotide sequence: TGTGCCAGCTCACCACGAGGACGGGACTACGAGCAGTACTTC. Its protein is CASSPRGRDYEQYF. The chain couples TRBV18 to TRBJ2-7, with a tentative D call TRBD2 (5 bases). The CDR3 has 14 residues. Germline assignment: CDR1 KGHSH and CDR2 LQKENI. V lost 1 base and J lost 3, with 10 bases in between.

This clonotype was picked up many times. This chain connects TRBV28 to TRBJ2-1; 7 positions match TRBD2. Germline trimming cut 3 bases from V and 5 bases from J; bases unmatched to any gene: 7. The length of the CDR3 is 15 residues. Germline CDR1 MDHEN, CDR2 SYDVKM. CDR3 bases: TGTGCCAGCAGTTTGGATAGCGGGTTGAACAATGAGCAGTTCTTC. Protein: CASSLDSGLNNEQFF. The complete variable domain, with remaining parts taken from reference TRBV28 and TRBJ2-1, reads DVKVTQSSRYLVKRTGEKVFLECVQDMDHENMFWYRQDPGLGLRLIYFSYDVKMKEKGDIPEGYSVSREKKERFSLILESASTNQTSMYLCASSLDSGLNNEQFFGPGTRLTVL.

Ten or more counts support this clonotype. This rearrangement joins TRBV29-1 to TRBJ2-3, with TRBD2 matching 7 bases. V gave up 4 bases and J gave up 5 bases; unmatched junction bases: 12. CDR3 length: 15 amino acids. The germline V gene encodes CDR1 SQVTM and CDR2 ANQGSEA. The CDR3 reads CSVVASGPRGDTQYF. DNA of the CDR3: TGCAGCGTTGTGGCTAGCGGCCCTAGGGGAGATACGCAGTATTTT.

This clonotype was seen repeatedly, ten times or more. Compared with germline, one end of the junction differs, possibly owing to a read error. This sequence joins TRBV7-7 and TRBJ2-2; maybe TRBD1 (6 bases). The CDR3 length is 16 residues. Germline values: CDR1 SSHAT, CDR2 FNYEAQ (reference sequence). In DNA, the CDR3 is TGTGCTAGCAGCTTAGCGTGGACAGAGAACACCGGGGAGCTGTTTTTT. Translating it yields CASSLAWTENTGELFF. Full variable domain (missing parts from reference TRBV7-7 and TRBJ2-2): GAGVSQSPRYKVTKRGQDVTLRCDPISSHATLYWYQQALGQGPEFLTYFNYEAQPDKSGLPSDRFSAERPEGSISTLTIQRTEQRDSAMYRCASSLAWTENTGELFFGEGSRLTVL.

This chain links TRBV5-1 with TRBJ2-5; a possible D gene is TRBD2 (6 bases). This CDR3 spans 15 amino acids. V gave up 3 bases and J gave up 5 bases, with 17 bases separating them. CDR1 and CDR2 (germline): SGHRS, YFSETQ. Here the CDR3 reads CASSSREWRRETQYF. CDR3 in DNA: TGCGCCAGCAGCTCCCGGGAGTGGCGCCGGGAGACCCAGTACTTC.

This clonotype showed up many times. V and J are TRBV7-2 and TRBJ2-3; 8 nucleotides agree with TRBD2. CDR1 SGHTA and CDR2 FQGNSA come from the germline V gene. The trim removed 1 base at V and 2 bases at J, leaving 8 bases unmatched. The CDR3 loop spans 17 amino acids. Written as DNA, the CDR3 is TGTGCCAGCAGCTTAGTTCGGCTAGCGGGTAACACAGATACGCAGTATTTT. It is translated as CASSLVRLAGNTDTQYF.

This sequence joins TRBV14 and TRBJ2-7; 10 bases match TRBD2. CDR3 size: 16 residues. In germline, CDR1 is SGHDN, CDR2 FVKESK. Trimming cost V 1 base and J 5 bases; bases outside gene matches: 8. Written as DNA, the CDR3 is TGTGCCAGCAGCCAAGTGGCTAGCGGGAGTCTCAACGAGCAGTACTTC. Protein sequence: CASSQVASGSLNEQYF.

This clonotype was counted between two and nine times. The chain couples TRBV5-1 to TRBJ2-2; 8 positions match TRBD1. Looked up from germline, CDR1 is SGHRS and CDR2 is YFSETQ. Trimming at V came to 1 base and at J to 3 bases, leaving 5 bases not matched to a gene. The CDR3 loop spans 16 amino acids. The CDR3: CASSLRTGKDTGELFF. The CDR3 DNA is TGCGCCAGCAGCTTGAGGACAGGGAAAGACACCGGGGAGCTGTTTTTT. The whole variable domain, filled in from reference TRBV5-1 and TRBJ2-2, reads KAGVTQTPRYLIKTRGQQVTLSCSPISGHRSVSWYQQTPGQGLQFLFEYFSETQRNKGNFPGRFSGRQFSNSRSEMNVSTLELGDSALYLCASSLRTGKDTGELFFGEGSRLTVL.

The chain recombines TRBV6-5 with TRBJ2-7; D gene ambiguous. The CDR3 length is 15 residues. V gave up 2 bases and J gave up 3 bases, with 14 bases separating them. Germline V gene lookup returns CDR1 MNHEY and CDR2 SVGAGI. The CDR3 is CASSYTPGANYEQYF. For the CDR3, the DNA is TGTGCCAGCAGTTACACCCCGGGTGCTAACTACGAGCAGTACTTC.

The CDR3 sequence: CASSQVGGNTGELFF. The DNA for the CDR3 is TGCGCCAGCAGCCAAGTCGGCGGGAACACCGGGGAGCTGTTTTTT. This chain links TRBV4-3 with TRBJ2-2; D is undetermined. Germline V gene data show CDR1 as LGHNA and CDR2 as YSLEER. This CDR3 comprises 15 residues. V shed 1 base and J shed 1 base, with 7 bases lying between them.

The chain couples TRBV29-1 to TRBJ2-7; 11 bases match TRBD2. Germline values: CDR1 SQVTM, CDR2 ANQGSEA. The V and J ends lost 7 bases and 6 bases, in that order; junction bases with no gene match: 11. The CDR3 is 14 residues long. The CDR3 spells CSATLAGGPGEQYF. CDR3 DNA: TGCAGCGCAACTTTAGCGGGAGGGCCGGGCGAGCAGTACTTC.

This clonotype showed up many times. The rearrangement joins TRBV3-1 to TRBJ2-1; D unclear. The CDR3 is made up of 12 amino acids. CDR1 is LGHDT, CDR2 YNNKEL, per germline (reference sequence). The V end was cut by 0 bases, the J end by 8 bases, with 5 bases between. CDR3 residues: CASSQDLDEQFF. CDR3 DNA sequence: TGTGCCAGCAGCCAAGATCTCGATGAGCAGTTCTTC.

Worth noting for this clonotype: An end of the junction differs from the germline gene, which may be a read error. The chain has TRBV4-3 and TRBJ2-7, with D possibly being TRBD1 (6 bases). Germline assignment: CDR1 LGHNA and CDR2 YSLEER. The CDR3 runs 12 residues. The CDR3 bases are TGCGCCAGCAGCCAACCCCGGGGACCAGGGGACTTC. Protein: CASSQPRGPGDF.

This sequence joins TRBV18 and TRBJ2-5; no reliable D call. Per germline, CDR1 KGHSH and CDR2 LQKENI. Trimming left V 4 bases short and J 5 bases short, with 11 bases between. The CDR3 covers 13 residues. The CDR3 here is CASSRVTSETQYF. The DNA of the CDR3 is TGTGCCAGCTCACGGGTAACTTCGGAGACCCAGTACTTC.

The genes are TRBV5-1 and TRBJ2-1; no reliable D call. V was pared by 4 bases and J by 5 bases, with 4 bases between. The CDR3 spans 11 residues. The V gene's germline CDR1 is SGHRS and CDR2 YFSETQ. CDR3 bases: TGCGCCAGCAGCGAGGACAATGAGCAGTTCTTC. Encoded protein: CASSEDNEQFF.